This section outlines one T cell receptor beta chain sequence together with its context. This receptor's antigen is unknown. No base-level quality is on record; no much larger clone is a single base apart. This record comes from a study of cytomegalovirus exposure and HLA in healthy donors (dated by TCRdb to about 2017). Background on the whole study: In an earlier analysis of about 560 of the donors, around 300 Gb of sequence data and 90 million to 130 million unique TCR beta sequences from some 170 million T cells were reported. In addition to the first cohort of around 670 subjects, a separate validation cohort of approximately 130 different subjects was used. Class I and class II HLA loci were covered by the typing at four-digit resolution. In a later analysis, previously published TCR beta repertoires from 550 to 700 donors were re-analyzed and high-resolution HLA genotyping was added so that TCR occurrence patterns could be studied. Roughly five DR-DQ haplotypes were handled as single units for association and clustering, since linkage in the cohort was strong. Rather than using new phenotypic data, the later analysis identified candidate immune exposures from TCR beta sequences and from how often those sequences occurred across donors. In an earlier analysis of about 590 of the donors, high-throughput TCR beta sequencing was used to judge whether each TCR beta V gene segment behaved as functional or pseudogenic. The number of typed donors differed by locus: about 620-640 for A, B, C, DRB1 and DQB1; 522 for DQA1; around 580 for DPA1; and roughly 450 for DPB1. Roughly 300 gigabases of sequencing data and around 90 million unique TCR sequences made up an early release that covered several hundred HLA-typed donors. The study profiled the T cell repertoires of fewer than 850 subjects by immunosequencing and related them to cytomegalovirus serostatus. The study was designed to test whether signatures of past pathogen exposure could be identified by cataloging public T cell receptors. Alongside the repertoire data, information on donor age, sex, ethnicity and CMV serostatus was compiled. On average, 235,054 unique TCR beta nucleotide sequences were sequenced per donor among a few hundred genotyped donors of the cohort, with roughly a sixth of those sequences being non-productive. High-throughput TCR immunosequencing, statistical association of individual TCRs with disease status, and machine learning were combined to predict cytomegalovirus infection status. Every repertoire in the discovery cohort had been generated on one and the same sequencing platform. Among the approximately 420 genotyped donors, around 81% belonged to the genetic ancestry cluster associated with self-reported Caucasian donors. A later genetic analysis took genome-wide SNP genotypes for about 55% of the 666 donors and used that subset as a discovery cohort. General findings and caveats noted by the study authors: Cytomegalovirus status was reported to be diagnosed by the classifier with high specificity and sensitivity in both the original and validation cohorts. HLA typing was unavailable for some donors at each locus, so association tests used only the typed subset. When HLA alleles, especially DR and DQ, strongly co-occurred, TCR associations were difficult to assign to individual alleles. A later genetic analysis reported fewer N-insertions in productive TCRs among donors in an Asian-associated ancestry cluster than the roughly 700-donor mean. In vitro tests confirmed that a few of the cytomegalovirus-associated TCR beta chains recognize cytomegalovirus antigens. Linkage disequilibrium might explain the correlated functional status among segregating V segments, but an unknown experimental factor could not be excluded. Only TCR beta chains were sequenced in this cohort, and the absence of alpha or paired-chain data limited detectable features. In the study, some 160 TCR beta chains were listed as associated with cytomegalovirus. A cluster of highly shared sequence variants was judged likely to be a technical artifact of the sequencing pipeline. Sequencing depth was assumed to be roughly uniform across donors in the presence/absence analyses, though that assumption may not hold. A later analysis associated 15,000 or so TCR beta sequences with specific HLA alleles at a false discovery rate of 0.05. Several of the top co-occurrence clusters appeared to be linked to parvovirus B19, influenza, CMV and Epstein-Barr virus, according to a later analysis. Because counts were too low, about 15 rarely observed V segments, including chromosome 9 orphons, were left out of the earlier analysis of approximately 580 of the donors. It was suggested by the authors that the approach could potentially be generalized to other disease states and immunological phenotypes. For the cohort, immune exposure information was limited to CMV serostatus. In a later analysis, HLA-associated TCR beta chains showed more clonal expansion and lower generation probabilities than non-associated chains that were equally common. V-gene and J-gene trimming of TCR beta chains was associated with a missense DCLRE1C variant in a later genetic analysis, and the association was replicated in an independent cohort. Most TCR sequences were seen in very few donors, while some public TCRs were found in many individuals. In a later analysis, TCR association rates were found to vary across HLA loci, with the most associated TCRs seen for DRB1 alleles and the fewest for HLA-C alleles. The 87-base-pair reads could not distinguish some IMGT-functional V segments, including TRBV6-2 and TRBV6-3, so those segments were excluded. A further reported finding was that TCR beta sequences accurately predicted the HLA-A and HLA-B alleles for most subjects in the first cohort. According to a later analysis, most CMV-associated TCR beta chains appeared to be HLA-restricted, and the HLA associations seemed to be driven largely by CMV exposure. An earlier analysis of around 540 of the donors showed that most TCR beta V segments appeared in productive rearrangements either about 87% or about 30% of the time, which broadly matched IMGT annotations.

The receptor library was made with the immunoSEQ multiplex PCR assay. For the multiplex PCR, a mixture combining 60 forward primers for TCR Vbeta segments and 13 reverse primers for TCR Jbeta segments was used. A multiplex PCR assay on genomic DNA amplified the CDR3 region of rearranged TCR beta genes. The Illumina HiSeq System was used to sequence the amplified TCR beta libraries as 87-base-pair reads. The study's processing was this. Across the roughly 640 repertoires, a later analysis counted approximately 83 million unique TCR beta chains, some 11 million of which were shared by at least two donors. Raw reads were error-corrected and collapsed into unique sequences with a nearest-neighbor algorithm that merged closely related sequences to remove PCR and sequencing errors. CDR3 sequences were aligned to IMGT reference sequences to assign V, D and J gene segments. For a sequence to be retained, at least a six-nucleotide match to both a V gene segment and a J gene segment was required. Rearrangements were called productive when the CDR3 lacked stop codons and stayed in frame with V and J; all others were non-productive. CDR3 was defined by IMGT convention, running from the second conserved V-encoded cysteine to the conserved J-encoded phenylalanine. Sequences without an unambiguous match to a single V gene segment were excluded from the earlier analysis of several hundred of the donors. In an earlier analysis of roughly 500 of the donors, V segments were called functional above 56.7% productive rearrangements and were called segregating when the between-donor standard deviation exceeded 5%. A statistical classification framework was built for diagnosing cytomegalovirus status from the catalog of TCR beta chain sequences. A later analysis assigned V and J genes by comparing TCR nucleotide sequences with IMGT/GENE-DB human TR gene sequences. Using the TCRdist pipeline, a later analysis assigned CDR3 sequences along with most-parsimonious VDJ recombination scenarios. In a later analysis, each TCR beta chain was defined by its CDR3 amino acid sequence together with its V-gene family, and reads lacking a unique V-gene family were excluded. A later analysis removed nearly 600 highly shared, low-generation-probability nucleotide sequences to deal with suspected cross-contamination and a sequencing artifact. In a later analysis, a clonal expansion index was calculated for each public chain from normalized within-repertoire ranks of inferred template counts. A later analysis computed generation probabilities with a VDJ recombination model fitted to out-of-frame rearrangements, and checked the results against IGoR. Hypergeometric tests were used in a later analysis to score TCR-TCR, TCR-HLA and TCR-CMV co-occurrence, with a repertoire-size bias correction applied to the TCR pairs. A later analysis estimated false discovery rates by permuting HLA or CMV assignments 20 times. In a later analysis, co-occurring TCRs were grouped with DBSCAN, and TCRdist sequence similarity was added when clustering was performed within HLA-allele-positive subsets. Co-occurrence clustering excluded repertoires with fewer than 30,000 or more than 120,000 public chains, plus five with anomalous nucleotide sharing. TCRdb carries this immuneACCESS record with in-frame sequences only. Its versions omit some clonotypes, under half of them owing to an unresolved V gene in the studies checked, with the rest unexplained. V, J and clone size are taken as reported in that table, and D and trimming were inferred from the DNA itself. For this sample the table gives approximately 120,000 clones, of which over 65% were detected only once. About 1.7% of the sample belongs to the ten largest clones.

Trimming costs V 5 bases and J 1 base, and their ends lie 12 bases apart. From a lookup of the germline V gene, CDR1 and CDR2 are LGHNT and FRNRAP. The CDR3 spans 14 residues, from the cysteine through the phenylalanine. Of the read, only the CDR3 DNA is kept; its 42 bases are in frame from base 1. The cohort comprised fewer than 750 healthy bone marrow donors. Cohort members were all nominally healthy when sampled, although unrecorded immune exposures were likely present. The donor tested CMV seronegative and was one of the 352 seronegative cohort members. Each donor provided a peripheral blood sample, and peripheral blood mononuclear cells were used for TCR beta sequencing. Genomic DNA was extracted from the blood cell samples with the Qiagen DNeasy Blood Extraction Kit.

The sample was PBMCs. Rearrangement joined TRBV12-5 to TRBJ2-7; 6 matching bases give a weak D call of TRBD1. The TCR comes from a young man in good health and CMV-seronegative. The DNA is TGTGCTAGTGGTCCACAGGGACCTTCCTACGAGCAGTACTTC. It specifies CASGPQGPSYEQYF.